The 7 T cell receptor beta chains in this list originate from one sample, sequenced in a study of Ad26.COV2.S vaccination and SARS-CoV-2 variants. The treatment here: roughly 18 received Ad26.COV2.S at low or high dose, single or two shots; roughly five received placebo; per-sample allocation not given. The study sampled participants on day 63 after the first vaccine or placebo injection. Assay used: immunoSEQ multiplex PCR; TCRdb lists only in-frame clones, some missing. The repertoire holds hundreds of thousands of clones, with roughly 89% as singletons. The source was peripheral blood, collected in a trial of Ad26.COV2.S vaccine versus placebo. These TCRs come from a person aged 18 to 59 who received the Ad26.COV2.S COVID-19 vaccine or a placebo.

The V and J genes are TRBV7-9 and TRBJ1-4, with 9 nucleotides matching TRBD1. The V gene's germline CDR1 is SEHNR and CDR2 FQNEAQ (reference sequence). V gave up 4 bases and J gave up 8 bases; unmatched junction bases: 8. This CDR3 spans 15 amino acids. CDR3 nucleotides: TGTGCCAGCAGCTCAACGGACAGGGGAAGAGAAAAACTGTTTTTT. Its protein is CASSSTDRGREKLFF.

The chain recombines TRBV20-1 with TRBJ1-1; 7 bases align to TRBD1. The CDR3 has 11 amino acids. Germline V gene sequence: CDR1 DFQATT, CDR2 SNEGSKA (reference sequence). The V segment lost 6 bases and the J segment 7 bases; nucleotides outside the gene matches: 5. This CDR3 is CSARDSFEAFF. The CDR3 region has the DNA TGCAGTGCCCGGGACAGCTTTGAAGCTTTCTTT.

The chain combines TRBV3-1 (or the pseudogene TRBV3-2) with TRBJ2-7; TRBD2 aligns across 7 bases. J gave up 2 bases and V 1 base, and 5 bases lay outside the gene matches. The CDR3 loop spans 15 amino acids. Germline-derived CDR1 and CDR2 are LGHDT and YNNKEL (reference sequence). The CDR3 DNA is TGTGCCAGCAGCCAAGGGAGGGAGGGAGCCTACGAGCAGTACTTC. This encodes CASSQGREGAYEQYF.

The rearrangement joins TRBV12-5 to TRBJ2-7, with D perhaps TRBD1 or TRBD2 (5 bases each). The CDR3 runs to 15 residues. V was clipped by 7 bases and J by 2 bases, with 18 bases between them. Germline V gene data show CDR1 as LGHNT and CDR2 as FRNRAP. DNA for the CDR3: TGTGCTAGTGCCTTCAGACGATCGGGACCCTACGAGCAGTACTTC. Its translation: CASAFRRSGPYEQYF.

This clone has just one count. The rearrangement joins TRBV6-1 to TRBJ1-6; D perhaps matches TRBD1 (6 bases). The CDR3 is made up of 16 amino acids. Trimming shortened V by 2 bases and J by 8 bases, and 16 bases separated the two germline ends. Germline CDR1 and CDR2: MNHNS and SASEGT. The CDR3 DNA follows: TGTGCCAGCAGTGAACTCACAGGGAGGATGTATTCACCCCTCCACTTT. Encoded protein: CASSELTGRMYSPLHF.

The genes are TRBV12-3 or TRBV12-4 and TRBJ1-1, with D maybe TRBD1 (6 bases). V lost 6 bases and J 0 bases, leaving 8 bases between the germline ends. This CDR3 has 13 residues. In DNA form, the CDR3 reads TGTGCCAGCAGCACAGGGATGAACACTGAAGCTTTCTTT. Its translation is CASSTGMNTEAFF.

The J gene is TRBJ2-7, the V gene TRBV28, with 13 bases that match TRBD2. Unmatched junction bases numbered 4, after V lost 6 bases and J lost 2 bases. Germline lookup yields CDR1 MDHEN and CDR2 SYDVKM. The CDR3 length is 15 residues. The CDR3 nucleotides are TGTGCCAGCAGAACTAGCGGGAGGGGGGCCTACGAGCAGTACTTC. Its protein product is CASRTSGRGAYEQYF.